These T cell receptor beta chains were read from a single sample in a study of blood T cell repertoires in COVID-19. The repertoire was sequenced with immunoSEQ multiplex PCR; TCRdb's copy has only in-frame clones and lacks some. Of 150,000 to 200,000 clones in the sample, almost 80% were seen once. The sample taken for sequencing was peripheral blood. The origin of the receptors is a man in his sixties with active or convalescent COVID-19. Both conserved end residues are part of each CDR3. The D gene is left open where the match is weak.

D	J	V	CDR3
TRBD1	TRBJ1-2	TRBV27	CASSAGTGASHGYTF
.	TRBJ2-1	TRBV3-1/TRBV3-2	CASSQYHNEQFF
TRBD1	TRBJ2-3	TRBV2	CASSGLDRGSDTQYF
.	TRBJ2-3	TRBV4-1	CASSQARLAIDTQYF
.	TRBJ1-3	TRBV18	CASSPQQGKGNTIYF
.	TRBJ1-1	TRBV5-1	CASSLQGMGTEAFF
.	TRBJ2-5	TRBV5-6	CASSLQGYQETQYF
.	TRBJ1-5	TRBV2	CASSEVRGLQPQHF
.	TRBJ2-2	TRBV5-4	CASSSTPGDLNTGELFF
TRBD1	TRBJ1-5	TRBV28	CASRPGQVYQPQHF
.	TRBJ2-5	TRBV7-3	CASSLTSEGTQYF
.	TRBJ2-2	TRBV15	CATSRGLERNTGELFF
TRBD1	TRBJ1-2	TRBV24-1	CATSDSYRGSGYTF
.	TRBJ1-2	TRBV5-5	CASSFLTGLNYGYTF
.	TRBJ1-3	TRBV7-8	CASSLRGLGPAFSGNTIYF
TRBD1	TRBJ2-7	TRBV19	CASSFHSPGQGFYEQYF
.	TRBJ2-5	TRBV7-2	CASSLGDLSQETQYF
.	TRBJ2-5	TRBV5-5	CASSRSGAGETQYF
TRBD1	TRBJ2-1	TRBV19	CASSQDRGRYNEQFF
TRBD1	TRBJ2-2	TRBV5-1	CASSMTGGVPGELFF
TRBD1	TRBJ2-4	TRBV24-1	CATRLGQGPPKNIQYF
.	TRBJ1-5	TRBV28	CASRRQYTQPQHF
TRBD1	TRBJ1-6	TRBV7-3	CASSQGAGLNSPLHF
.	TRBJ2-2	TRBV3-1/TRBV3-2	CASSQRTGELFF
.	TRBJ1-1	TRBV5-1	CASSLEPGMRTEAFF
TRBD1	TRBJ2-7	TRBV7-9	CASNLQGATREQYF
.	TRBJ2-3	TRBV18	CASSPYSTDTQYF
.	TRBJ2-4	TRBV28	CASSLGAVIGKNIQYF
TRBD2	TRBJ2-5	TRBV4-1	CASRISSGEETQYF
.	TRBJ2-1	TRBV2	CASARGNTGNEQFF
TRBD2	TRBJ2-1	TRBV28	CASSPTPLEGGQDNEQFF
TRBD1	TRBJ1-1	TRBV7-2	CASSSDRGLNTEAFF
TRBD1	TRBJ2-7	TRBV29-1	CSVGGSGTERYEQYF
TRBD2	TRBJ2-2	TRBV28	CASRLRLAGDTGELFF
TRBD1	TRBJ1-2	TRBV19	CATHGTVNYGYTF
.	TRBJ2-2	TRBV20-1	CSASVSDTGELFF
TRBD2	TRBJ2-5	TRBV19	CASSKQGLAGGETQYF
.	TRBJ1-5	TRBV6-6	CASSHGGAGQPQHF
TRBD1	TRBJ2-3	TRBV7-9	CASSSHPGGTDTQYF
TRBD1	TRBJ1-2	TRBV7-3	CASSEMGQGGGYTF
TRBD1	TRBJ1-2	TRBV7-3	CASSLTGDRNGYTF
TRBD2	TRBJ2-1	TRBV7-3	CASSLRGPSGTIYNEQFF
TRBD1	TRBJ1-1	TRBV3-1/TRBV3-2	CASSLPGQGLIGGEAFF
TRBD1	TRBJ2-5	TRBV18	CASAYDRGSPVTQYF
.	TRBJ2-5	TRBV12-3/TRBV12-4	CASSLLETQYF
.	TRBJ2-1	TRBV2	CASRVLGSPVRSEQFF
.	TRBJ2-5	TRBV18	CASSPPAGYQLLGTQYF
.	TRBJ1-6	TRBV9	CASSVVAGEPYNSPLHF
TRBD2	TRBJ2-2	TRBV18	CASSPSGRSGGELFF
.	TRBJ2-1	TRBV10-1	CASILRGTTHNEQFF
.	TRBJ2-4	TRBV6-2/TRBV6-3	CASGSQGNIQYF
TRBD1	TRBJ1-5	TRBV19	CASSNTGGGQPQHF
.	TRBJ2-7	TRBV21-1	CASSKPPHRTGGYEQYF
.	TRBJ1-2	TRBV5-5	CASSLNQATHYGYTF
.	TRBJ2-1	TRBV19	CASTPGRDTSSYNEQFF